These 10 T cell receptor beta chains originate from one sample sequenced in a study of OX40 agonist ivuxolimab in advanced cancers. Sequenced by immunoSEQ multiplex PCR; TCRdb stores in-frame clones only, minus some. The sample has tens of thousands of clones, roughly 78% seen once. Sequencing was performed on CD4+ or CD8+ T cells sorted from blood, taken in a trial of the OX40 agonist ivuxolimab. The receptors stem from an adult with an advanced solid tumor such as melanoma, head and neck, liver or kidney cancer.

The chain uses TRBV2 and TRBJ1-1; the D gene is possibly TRBD1 (6 bases). The V gene's germline CDR1 is SNHLY and CDR2 FYNNEI. The V and J ends lost 4 bases and 3 bases respectively, with 9 bases between them. This CDR3 spans 13 amino acids. CDR3 nucleotide sequence: TGTGCCAGCAGTGGGACAGAGCACACTGAAGCTTTCTTT. Translating it yields CASSGTEHTEAFF.

This chain joins TRBV19 and TRBJ2-1; 8 nucleotides align to TRBD2. The CDR3 runs 15 residues. Trimming cost V 5 bases and J 6 bases; bases outside gene matches: 9. From germline, CDR1 is LNHDA and CDR2 SQIVND (reference sequence). CDR3 loop: CASSLPAAGGNEQFF. Written as DNA, the CDR3 is TGTGCCAGTAGTTTACCGGCCGCGGGAGGCAATGAGCAGTTCTTC.

Only a few counts were recorded for this clone. The CDR3 bases are TGTGCCAGCAGCTTAAGGGGAGGGGGCCGTGATGGCTACACCTTC. This sequence encodes CASSLRGGGRDGYTF. J is TRBJ1-2 and V is TRBV13; 7 bases agree with TRBD1. The length of the CDR3 is 15 residues. Trimming cost V 2 bases and J 6 bases; bases outside gene matches: 9. In germline, CDR1 is PRHDT, CDR2 FYEKMQ (reference sequence).

This clone turned up a few times. V gene TRBV5-1 combines with J gene TRBJ2-3; D unclear. The V gene's germline CDR1 is SGHRS and CDR2 YFSETQ. V shed 1 base and J shed 0 bases, with 9 bases lying between them. CDR3 length equals 15 residues. CDR3 residues: CASSLQQFSTDTQYF. CDR3 in DNA: TGCGCCAGCAGCTTGCAACAATTCAGCACAGATACGCAGTATTTT.

The chain recombines TRBV5-5 with TRBJ1-4; D possibly corresponds to TRBD1 (6 bases). The germline V and J ends were trimmed by 0 bases and 6 bases, with 18 bases remaining between them. The CDR3 contains 17 residues. The V gene's germline CDR1 is SGHKS and CDR2 YYEKEE (reference sequence). CDR3 residues: CASSLAMGRGNYEKLFF. In nucleotides, the CDR3 is TGTGCCAGCAGCTTGGCCATGGGGAGGGGGAATTATGAAAAACTGTTTTTT.

This clone was seen only a few times. The J gene is TRBJ2-7, the V gene TRBV7-3; perhaps TRBD1 as D (7 bases). This CDR3 is built from 13 residues. Trimming shortened V by 1 base and J by 5 bases, and 9 bases separated the two germline ends. The germline V gene encodes CDR1 SGHTA and CDR2 FQGTGA. Here the CDR3 DNA reads TGTGCCAGCAGCTTAAGCGGGACAGACGAGCAGTACTTC. Translated, it gives CASSLSGTDEQYF.

This chain connects TRBV7-2 to TRBJ1-2, with 8 bases fitting TRBD1. V shed 3 bases and J 8 bases; nucleotides not matched to a gene: 8. This CDR3 is 14 amino acids long. Germline CDR1 is SGHTA and CDR2 is FQGNSA. CDR3 region: CASSFPTGGWGYTF. The CDR3 DNA sequence: TGTGCCAGCAGCTTCCCTACAGGGGGGTGGGGCTACACCTTC.

The rearrangement uses TRBV6-1 and TRBJ1-1; D not certain. Between the trimmed V and J ends, which lost 8 bases and 9 bases, there was a span of 10 bases. Looked up from germline, CDR1 is MNHNS and CDR2 is SASEGT. The CDR3 has 10 amino acids. The CDR3 region is CASVGIQAFF. Here the CDR3 DNA reads TGTGCCAGCGTAGGGATACAAGCTTTCTTT.

The rearrangement joins TRBV6-6 to TRBJ2-5; D gene ambiguous. Germline-derived CDR1 and CDR2 are MNHNY and SVGAGI (reference sequence). With 0 bases removed from V and 1 base from J, the gap between germline ends came to 6 bases. The CDR3 sequence is 14 residues long. CDR3 amino acids: CASSYSMVQETQYF. CDR3 bases: TGTGCCAGCAGTTACTCGATGGTCCAAGAGACCCAGTACTTC.

The chain links TRBV6-1 to TRBJ2-1; 8 bases line up with TRBD2. The CDR3 is 17 residues long. Germline V lookup: CDR1 MNHNS, CDR2 SASEGT. The V gene end was trimmed by 4 bases and the J gene end by 5 bases; junction bases not matched to a gene: 13. The CDR3 DNA reads TGTGCCAGCAGTGCGACCGGGACTAGACGGGGTAACAATGAGCAGTTCTTC. Translated, it gives CASSATGTRRGNNEQFF.